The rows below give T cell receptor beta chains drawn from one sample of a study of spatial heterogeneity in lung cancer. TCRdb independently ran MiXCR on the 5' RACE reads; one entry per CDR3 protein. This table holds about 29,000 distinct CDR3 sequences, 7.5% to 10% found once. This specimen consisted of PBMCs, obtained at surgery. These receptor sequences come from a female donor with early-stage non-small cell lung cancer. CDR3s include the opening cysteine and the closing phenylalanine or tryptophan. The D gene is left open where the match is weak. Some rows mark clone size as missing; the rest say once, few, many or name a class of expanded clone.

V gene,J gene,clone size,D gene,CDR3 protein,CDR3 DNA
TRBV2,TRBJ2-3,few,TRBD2,CASREGGTDTQYF,TGTGCCAGCCGGGAGGGGGGCACAGATACGCAGTATTTT
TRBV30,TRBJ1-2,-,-,CAWTTGLYGYTF,TGTGCCTGGACGACAGGACTCTATGGCTACACCTTC
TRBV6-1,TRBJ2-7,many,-,CASMGPLGLVEQYF,TGTGCCAGCATGGGGCCCCTGGGTCTCGTCGAGCAGTACTTC
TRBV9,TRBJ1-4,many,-,CASSGGAPEKLFF,TGTGCCAGCAGCGGGGGGGCCCCTGAAAAACTGTTTTTT
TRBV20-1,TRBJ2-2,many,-,CSAREGAANTGELFF,TGCAGTGCTAGGGAGGGAGCCGCGAACACCGGGGAGCTGTTTTTT
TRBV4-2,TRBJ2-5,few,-,CASSQDTARQETQYF,TGTGCCAGCAGCCAAGATACCGCTAGACAAGAGACCCAGTACTTC
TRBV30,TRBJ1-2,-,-,CAWSGQSNYGYTF,TGTGCCTGGAGCGGACAGTCTAACTATGGCTACACCTTC
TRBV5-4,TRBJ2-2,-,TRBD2,CASSSATSGVTGELFF,TGTGCCAGCAGCTCAGCTACTAGCGGGGTTACCGGGGAGCTGTTTTTT
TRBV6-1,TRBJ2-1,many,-,CASSDESLALSSYNEQFF,TGTGCCAGCAGTGATGAATCTTTAGCGCTCAGCTCCTACAATGAGCAGTTCTTC
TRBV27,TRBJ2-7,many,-,CASSLRGGHSYEQYF,TGTGCCAGCAGTCTCCGGGGAGGACACTCCTACGAGCAGTACTTC
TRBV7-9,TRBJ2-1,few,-,CASSLGSSRNEQFF,TGTGCCAGCAGCTTAGGGTCTAGCCGCAATGAGCAGTTCTTC
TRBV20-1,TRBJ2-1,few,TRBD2,CSATGSGRAVSYNEQFF,TGCAGTGCGACCGGTAGCGGGAGGGCCGTATCCTACAATGAGCAGTTCTTC
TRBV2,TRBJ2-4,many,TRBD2,CASSDVAGEVRNIQYF,TGTGCCAGCAGTGATGTAGCGGGAGAAGTTAGAAACATTCAGTACTTC
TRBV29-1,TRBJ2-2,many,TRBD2,CSVDTEAGGRTGELFF,TGCAGCGTTGACACCGAAGCGGGAGGACGAACCGGGGAGCTGTTTTTT
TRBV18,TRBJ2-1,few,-,CASSPNVRGTDVEQFF,TGTGCCAGCTCACCAAATGTTAGGGGGACGGACGTTGAGCAGTTCTTC
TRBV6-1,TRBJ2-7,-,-,CASRSQEASYEQYF,TGTGCCAGCAGATCCCAGGAGGCCAGCTACGAGCAGTACTTC
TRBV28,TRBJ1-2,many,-,CASSLFVGPKSPYGYTF,TGTGCCAGCAGTCTATTCGTTGGGCCCAAGTCCCCTTATGGCTACACCTTC
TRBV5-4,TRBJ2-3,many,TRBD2,CASSFRTSGTDTQYF,TGTGCCAGCAGCTTTCGGACTAGCGGCACAGATACGCAGTATTTT
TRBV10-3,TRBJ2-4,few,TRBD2,CAISESPSGVGHIQYF,TGTGCCATCAGTGAGTCGCCTAGCGGGGTGGGACACATTCAGTACTTC
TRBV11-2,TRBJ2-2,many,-,CASTSISGSNTGELFF,TGTGCCAGCACCTCAATCAGCGGCTCCAACACCGGGGAGCTGTTTTTT
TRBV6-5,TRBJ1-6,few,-,CASSTGPISPLHF,TGTGCCAGCAGTACTGGACCGATTTCACCCCTCCACTTT
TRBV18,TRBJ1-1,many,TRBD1,CASSPLGGQSGNTEAFF,TGTGCCAGCTCACCATTGGGGGGACAGAGTGGGAACACTGAAGCTTTCTTT
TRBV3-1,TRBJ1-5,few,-,CASSPGQISQPQHF,TGTGCCAGCAGCCCCGGACAGATCAGTCAGCCCCAGCATTTT